The next 8 T cell receptor beta chains were all read from a single sample in a study of T cells in Graves' hyperthyroidism and ophthalmopathy (dated by TCRdb to about 2019). Library preparation was by multiplex PCR. Sequencing was performed on an Illumina HiSeq 2000. The TCR beta CDR3 regions were amplified from RNA transcripts. For the first round of RT-PCR on the TCR CDR3, the HTBI primer set was used together with the Qiagen OneStep RT-PCR kit. TCRdb took the public reads, trimmed them with fastp at Q25, ran MiXCR for clone calling and kept in-frame beta chains. Rows merge per CDR3 protein into single entries with the most common DNA and genes. For this sample the table gives 600,000 to 650,000 distinct CDR3 sequences, of which roughly 20% were detected only once. The ten biggest clones cover 34% of the sample. The sample consisted of blood. The receptors were gathered from a man in his thirties or forties with Graves' ophthalmopathy.

V gene TRBV6-1 combines with J gene TRBJ2-7; a possible D gene is TRBD2 (6 bases). The length of the CDR3 is 13 residues. V was cut by 3 bases and J by 7 bases, with 13 bases left in between. Germline values: CDR1 MNHNS, CDR2 SASEGT. In DNA form, the CDR3 reads TGTGCCAGCAGTGATGGGGGGTTCGGGGAGCAGTACTTC. Translating gives CASSDGGFGEQYF.

As for this clonotype: A single base separates this from a much larger clone, so it may be a read error. V is TRBV30 and J is TRBJ1-5; TRBD1 aligns across 9 bases. CDR1 and CDR2 from the germline V gene are GTSNPN and SVGIG (reference sequence). CDR3 length equals 15 residues. Germline trimming cut 5 bases from V and 3 bases from J; bases unmatched to any gene: 8. The CDR3 region is CAWAAGTGNNQPQHF. DNA of the CDR3: TGTGCCTGGGCCGCCGGGACAGGGAACAATCAGCCCCAGCATTTT.

This clonotype came up many times. The chain links TRBV30 to TRBJ1-1, with a tentative D call TRBD1 (5 bases). This CDR3 has 13 amino acids. Trimming cost V 2 bases and J 1 base, with 8 bases left between them. Germline V lookup: CDR1 GTSNPN, CDR2 SVGIG (reference sequence). CDR3: CAWSNGGNTEAFF. CDR3 nucleotides: TGTGCCTGGAGTAACGGGGGGAACACTGAAGCTTTCTTT.

This clonotype was detected only a few times. The chain combines TRBV3-1 with TRBJ2-2; D ambiguous. Trimming pared 4 bases from V and 0 bases from J, leaving 15 bases between. CDR1 is LGHDT and CDR2 is YNNKEL in the germline V gene (reference sequence). This CDR3 has 17 residues. The CDR3 DNA reads as TGTGCCAGCAGCCGATACTCGCTTCTCGCGAACACCGGGGAGCTGTTTTTT. It translates to CASSRYSLLANTGELFF.

This clonotype was recorded a few times. The rearrangement joins TRBV5-6 to TRBJ2-3; no clear D gene. CDR1 and CDR2 (germline): SGHDT, YYEEEE. This CDR3 is built from 13 residues. The V end lost 5 bases, the J end lost 1 base, and 8 bases lay between the germline ends. The CDR3 DNA reads TGTGCCAGCAGATTAGTGCGCACAGATACGCAGTATTTT. It codes for CASRLVRTDTQYF.

Concerning this clonotype: A read error may be the cause here, since a much bigger clone is one base away. This sequence joins TRBV12-3 or TRBV12-4 and TRBJ2-2, with 8 bases identical to TRBD2. The CDR3 length is 16 residues. Germline trimming cut 4 bases from V and 5 bases from J; bases unmatched to any gene: 9. CDR3 in DNA: TGTGCCAGCAGTTCGGGACTAGTGGAAATTACCGGGGAGCTGTTTTTT. Translated, it gives CASSSGLVEITGELFF.

As concerns this clonotype: It may be a read error: a sequence one base away is much more abundant. The genes are TRBV7-2 and TRBJ1-5; D might be TRBD1 (5 bases). V was cut by 6 bases and J by 3 bases, with 15 bases left in between. CDR3 length: 15 amino acids. Per germline, CDR1 SGHTA and CDR2 FQGNSA. CDR3: CASRRGGATNQPQHF. The CDR3 nucleotides read TGTGCCAGCAGACGGGGTGGGGCGACCAATCAGCCCCAGCATTTT.

This rearrangement joins TRBV20-1 to TRBJ2-7, with D tentatively TRBD2 (6 bases). This CDR3 has 14 amino acids. Germline CDR1 and CDR2: DFQATT and SNEGSKA (reference sequence). V was cut by 3 bases and J by 2 bases, with 14 bases left in between. This chain's CDR3 is CSARNRDFPYEQYF. DNA for the CDR3: TGCAGTGCTAGGAACCGGGACTTCCCCTACGAGCAGTACTTC.